Listed below are T cell receptor beta chains from one sample, sequenced in a study of T cells after yellow fever vaccination. TCRdb re-called the 5' RACE reads through MiXCR, storing one row per CDR3 protein. The table shows about 99,000 distinct CDR3 sequences, with approximately 5.5% occurring only once. The sample consisted of CD8+ T cells sorted from PBMCs, taken 10 days after the yellow fever booster vaccination. The receptors were sampled from a man aged 18 to 35 who received the YFV17D yellow fever vaccine. CDR3s include the opening cysteine and the closing phenylalanine or tryptophan. A D gene is named only where the DNA matches it firmly. The size field is filled for only some rows; it gives once, few, many or a size class.

v_gene	d_gene	abundance	j_gene	CDR3aa	CDR3nt
TRBV28	.	few	TRBJ1-5	CASSDVVWQPQHF	TGTGCCAGCAGTGACGTTGTATGGCAGCCCCAGCATTTT
TRBV5-1	.	.	TRBJ2-2	CASSLGENTGELFF	TGCGCCAGCAGCTTGGGGGAGAACACCGGGGAGCTGTTTTTT
TRBV7-3	TRBD2	many	TRBJ2-1	CASSLNGGVNNEQFF	TGTGCCAGCAGCTTAAACGGGGGGGTCAACAATGAGCAGTTCTTC
TRBV2	.	few	TRBJ2-1	CASRGETRVANEQFF	TGTGCCAGCAGGGGAGAAACCCGGGTGGCAAATGAGCAGTTCTTC
TRBV19	.	.	TRBJ2-2	CASSPRDGGELFF	TGTGCCAGTAGTCCCCGGGACGGTGGGGAGCTGTTTTTT
TRBV29-1	TRBD1	.	TRBJ1-2	CSVDMGGGGYTF	TGCAGCGTTGATATGGGAGGGGGCGGCTACACCTTC
TRBV25-1	.	.	TRBJ1-2	CASSESPAGYGYTF	TGTGCCAGCAGTGAATCGCCCGCGGGTTATGGCTACACCTTC
TRBV5-6	TRBD1	few	TRBJ2-2	CASSYGTGNTGELFF	TGTGCCAGCAGCTACGGGACAGGTAACACCGGGGAGCTGTTTTTT
TRBV5-5	.	many	TRBJ2-7	CASSLESSDYEQYF	TGTGCCAGCAGCTTGGAAAGTTCAGACTACGAGCAGTACTTC
TRBV6-2/TRBV6-3	.	few	TRBJ2-3	CASSPQGGATNTDTQYF	TGTGCCAGCAGTCCCCAAGGTGGTGCGACCAACACAGATACGCAGTATTTT
TRBV5-8	TRBD2	many	TRBJ2-5	CASSPGLAGEETQYF	TGTGCCAGCAGCCCGGGACTAGCGGGGGAGGAGACCCAGTACTTC
TRBV7-2	.	few	TRBJ1-6	CASSLDGFYSPLHF	TGTGCCAGCAGCTTAGATGGTTTTTATTCACCCCTCCACTTT
TRBV5-1	TRBD1	.	TRBJ2-3	CASSPELPETGTTDTQYF	TGCGCCAGCAGCCCCGAGCTACCCGAGACAGGGACCACAGATACGCAGTATTTT
TRBV4-1	TRBD2	few	TRBJ2-5	CASSQSTSGGETQYF	TGCGCCAGCAGCCAATCGACTAGCGGGGGGGAGACCCAGTACTTC
TRBV4-1	.	few	TRBJ1-2	CASSPTFGKGYTF	TGCGCCAGCAGCCCAACCTTTGGGAAGGGCTACACCTTC
TRBV6-6	.	once	TRBJ2-3	CASTGDSIPSTDTLYF	TGTGCCAGCACGGGGGATTCGATTCCTTCCACAGATACGCTGTATTTT
TRBV20-1	.	.	TRBJ1-3	CSARRPTGSGNTIYF	TGCAGTGCCCGGAGACCCACAGGGTCAGGAAACACCATATATTTT
TRBV6-5	TRBD2	few	TRBJ2-1	CASSYSPSGGKEQFF	TGTGCCAGCAGTTACTCGCCTAGCGGGGGGAAGGAGCAGTTCTTC
TRBV7-9	.	.	TRBJ1-1	CASSLDGRVGTEAFF	TGTGCCAGCAGCTTAGATGGCAGGGTGGGCACTGAAGCTTTCTTT
TRBV4-1	.	few	TRBJ1-5	CASSQRINQPQHF	TGCGCCAGCAGCCAACGCATCAATCAGCCCCAGCATTTT
TRBV4-3	.	few	TRBJ1-1	CASSQDRGYTEAFF	TGCGCCAGCAGCCAAGATCGGGGGTATACTGAAGCTTTCTTT
TRBV5-6	TRBD1	.	TRBJ2-7	CASSGTGGRHEQYF	TGTGCCAGCAGCGGGACAGGGGGTCGTCACGAGCAGTACTTC
TRBV6-5	.	few	TRBJ1-2	CASSYSTGLGASYGYTF	TGTGCCAGCAGTTACTCTACAGGGTTGGGGGCATCCTATGGCTACACCTTC
TRBV12-5	TRBD1	.	TRBJ1-5	CASGPGQGNQPQHF	TGTGCTAGTGGTCCAGGACAGGGCAATCAGCCCCAGCATTTT
TRBV28	.	.	TRBJ2-3	CASSSPVYRGRGTDTQYF	TGTGCCAGCAGTTCCCCCGTTTATAGGGGAAGGGGCACAGATACGCAGTATTTT
TRBV6-2/TRBV6-3	TRBD2	.	TRBJ2-1	CASSSPVAGGDYNEQFF	TGTGCCAGCAGTTCCCCCGTAGCGGGGGGAGACTACAATGAGCAGTTCTTC
TRBV4-1	TRBD1	few	TRBJ1-1	CASSQGQGAVNTEAFF	TGCGCCAGCAGCCAAGGGCAGGGGGCAGTTAACACTGAAGCTTTCTTT
TRBV27	.	.	TRBJ1-5	CASSLVRGGGQPQHF	TGTGCCAGCAGTTTGGTCAGGGGTGGGGGGCAGCCCCAGCATTTT
TRBV29-1	.	.	TRBJ2-6	CSVKGLAGANVLTF	TGCAGCGTTAAGGGGCTAGCTGGGGCCAACGTCCTGACTTTC
TRBV15	TRBD2	.	TRBJ2-1	CATSRITSAAFHEQFF	TGTGCCACCAGCAGAATCACTAGCGCGGCGTTTCATGAGCAGTTCTTC